Listed below are T cell receptor beta chains from one sample, sequenced in a study of blood T cell repertoires in COVID-19. Using immunoSEQ multiplex PCR, the repertoire was profiled, and TCRdb retains in-frame clones only, with some absent. Among 130,000 to 150,000 clones listed, about 82% were seen once. What was sequenced was peripheral blood. The receptors were sampled from a woman in her 40s with active or convalescent COVID-19. The CDR3 runs from the conserved cysteine through the conserved F or W. D genes are given only for firm matches. Some rows have no size entry. The others give once, few or many, or a class for an expanded clone.

>NA|NA|TRBJ2-1|TRBV24-1
CATSTGYGEQFF
TGTGCCACCAGTACGGGGTACGGTGAGCAGTTCTTC
>once|TRBD2|TRBJ2-7|TRBV28
CASSAVAGGRSYEQYF
TGTGCCAGCAGTGCCGTAGCGGGAGGACGGTCCTACGAGCAGTACTTC
>once|TRBD2|TRBJ2-1|TRBV5-6
CASSRRTSGNSYNEQFF
TGTGCCAGCAGCCGACGGACTAGCGGGAATTCCTACAATGAGCAGTTCTTC
>NA|TRBD1|TRBJ1-6|TRBV5-1
CASSFSGAGQVYNSPLHF
TGCGCCAGCAGCTTCTCAGGTGCGGGACAGGTATATAATTCACCCCTCCACTTT
>NA|NA|TRBJ2-7|TRBV27
CASSSRRTGFYEQYF
TGTGCCAGCAGTTCCCGGAGGACGGGATTCTACGAGCAGTACTTC
>NA|TRBD1|TRBJ2-5|TRBV2
CASSSPGQRIQETQYF
TGTGCCAGCAGTTCTCCGGGACAGCGCATACAAGAGACCCAGTACTTC
>NA|NA|TRBJ2-7|TRBV7-2
CASSLAAGSSYEQYF
TGTGCCAGCAGCTTAGCGGCAGGGTCCTCCTACGAGCAGTACTTC
>NA|NA|TRBJ1-1|TRBV28
CASSLGLLQGAFF
TGTGCCAGCAGTTTGGGCCTCCTTCAGGGCGCTTTCTTT
>NA|TRBD1|TRBJ1-1|TRBV7-9
CASSPGTGNEAFF
TGTGCCAGCAGCCCCGGGACAGGGAATGAAGCTTTCTTT
>NA|NA|TRBJ1-5|TRBV15
CATSRDGASNQPQHF
TGTGCCACCAGCAGAGATGGGGCTAGCAATCAGCCCCAGCATTTT
>once|NA|TRBJ2-5|TRBV18
CASSPTQGFETQYF
TGTGCCAGCTCACCTACACAGGGATTCGAGACCCAGTACTTC
>NA|NA|TRBJ2-1|TRBV28
CASSSAGYLVNEQFF
TGTGCCAGCAGTTCGGCGGGATACCTAGTCAATGAGCAGTTCTTC
>NA|NA|TRBJ1-2|TRBV29-1
CSVEASYGYTF
TGCAGCGTTGAAGCTAGCTATGGCTACACCTTC
>once|NA|TRBJ1-6|TRBV6-5
CASIQDSDSPLHF
TGTGCCAGCATCCAGGACAGCGATTCACCCCTCCACTTT
>NA|NA|TRBJ1-1|TRBV10-1
CASRPGTLNTEAFF
TGCGCCAGCCGCCCAGGGACTTTGAACACTGAAGCTTTCTTT
>NA|NA|TRBJ2-7|TRBV7-2
CASSFTGIYEQYF
TGTGCCAGCAGCTTTACAGGGATCTACGAGCAGTACTTC
>NA|TRBD2|TRBJ2-3|TRBV7-2
CASSSPGRASGLPTDTQYF
TGTGCCAGCAGCTCTCCCGGTAGGGCTAGCGGGCTCCCCACAGATACGCAGTATTTT
>NA|NA|TRBJ1-5|TRBV27
CASSGANSNQPQHF
TGTGCCAGCAGCGGTGCGAATAGCAATCAGCCCCAGCATTTT
>NA|TRBD1|TRBJ1-5|TRBV18
CASSRTGGEGTQHF
TGTGCCAGCTCCCGAACAGGGGGCGAGGGGACCCAGCATTTT
>NA|NA|TRBJ2-5|TRBV5-1
CASSALKGGAETQYF
TGCGCCAGCAGTGCTCTTAAAGGGGGGGCCGAGACCCAGTACTTC
>NA|TRBD1|TRBJ2-5|TRBV2
CASSRTGEETQYF
TGTGCCAGCAGTCGGACAGGAGAAGAGACCCAGTACTTC
>NA|NA|TRBJ1-2|TRBV30
CAWGALRGSASGYTF
TGTGCCTGGGGTGCTCTCAGGGGATCAGCTAGTGGCTACACCTTC
>NA|TRBD1|TRBJ1-1|TRBV19
CASGTGALMNTEAFF
TGTGCCAGCGGCACAGGGGCCCTAATGAACACTGAAGCTTTCTTT
>NA|NA|TRBJ1-2|TRBV6-6
CASSYSVGGYGYTF
TGTGCCAGCAGTTACTCGGTAGGGGGCTATGGCTACACCTTC
>NA|NA|TRBJ1-1|TRBV7-6
CASSLVSEAFF
TGTGCCAGCAGCTTAGTCTCTGAAGCTTTCTTT
>NA|NA|TRBJ1-1|TRBV4-1
CASSFSTVFAEAFF
TGCGCCAGCAGCTTCTCTACCGTATTCGCTGAAGCTTTCTTT
>NA|TRBD1|TRBJ2-2|TRBV28
CAIPTTGANTGELFF
TGTGCCATCCCCACAACAGGGGCGAACACCGGGGAGCTGTTTTTT
>NA|NA|TRBJ2-7|TRBV6-2/TRBV6-3
CASSLGALYEQYF
TGTGCCAGCAGTTTGGGAGCCCTCTACGAGCAGTACTTC
>NA|NA|TRBJ1-5|TRBV24-1
CATSAHGSNQPQHF
TGTGCCACCAGCGCTCACGGTTCCAATCAGCCCCAGCATTTT
>NA|NA|TRBJ1-1|TRBV15
CATSRDAGSEAFF
TGTGCCACCAGCAGAGATGCGGGTAGTGAAGCTTTCTTT
>once|TRBD1|TRBJ1-2|TRBV5-1
CASSSAGGGGYGYTF
TGCGCCAGCAGCTCAGCAGGGGGAGGTGGCTATGGCTACACCTTC
>once|NA|TRBJ1-3|TRBV4-3
CASSQDLGADRNTIYF
TGCGCCAGCAGCCAAGATCTTGGGGCAGACAGAAACACCATATATTTT
>few|NA|TRBJ1-1|TRBV2
CASSVEGGGGEAFF
TGTGCCAGCAGTGTGGAGGGAGGGGGTGGTGAAGCTTTCTTT
>NA|TRBD1|TRBJ2-1|TRBV4-2
CASSQQGQGAYNEQFF
TGTGCCAGCAGCCAACAGGGACAGGGGGCCTACAATGAGCAGTTCTTC
>once|NA|TRBJ1-2|TRBV30
CAWSQNYGYTF
TGTGCCTGGAGCCAAAACTATGGCTACACCTTC
>NA|NA|TRBJ1-1|TRBV5-5
CASSSGLWGNTEAFF
TGTGCCAGCAGCTCAGGACTGTGGGGGAACACTGAAGCTTTCTTT
>few|TRBD1|TRBJ1-2|TRBV3-1/TRBV3-2
CASRSGTGYYGYTF
TGTGCCAGCAGGTCCGGGACAGGGTACTATGGCTACACCTTC
>NA|TRBD1|TRBJ2-7|TRBV5-1
CASSQGASYEQYF
TGCGCCAGCTCCCAGGGGGCATCCTACGAGCAGTACTTC
>NA|NA|TRBJ1-1|TRBV28
CASSRGDTEAFF
TGTGCCAGCAGCCGCGGGGACACTGAAGCTTTCTTT
>once|NA|TRBJ1-6|TRBV4-3
CASSGGGSPLHF
TGCGCCAGCAGCGGGGGCGGTTCACCCCTCCACTTT
>NA|NA|TRBJ1-1|TRBV4-3
CASSRAEFRVPNTEAFF
TGCGCCAGCAGCCGAGCCGAGTTCAGGGTCCCGAACACTGAAGCTTTCTTT
>NA|NA|TRBJ1-1|TRBV6-5
CASSRRSRRTEAFF
TGTGCCAGCAGCCGCCGGTCCAGGCGCACTGAAGCTTTCTTT
>NA|NA|TRBJ1-4|TRBV7-2
CASRRGGSSEKLFF
TGTGCCAGTCGGCGGGGGGGCAGTAGTGAAAAACTGTTTTTT
>few|NA|TRBJ2-1|TRBV13
CASSLPSGNEQFF
TGTGCCAGCAGCTTACCTAGTGGCAATGAGCAGTTCTTC
>once|TRBD2|TRBJ2-2|TRBV19
CASSIDRVGLASGELFF
TGTGCCAGTAGTATAGATAGGGTGGGACTAGCTTCCGGGGAGCTGTTTTTT
>NA|NA|TRBJ2-3|TRBV5-1
CASSLAGGPTTDTQYF
TGCGCCAGCAGCTTGGCCGGGGGGCCGACCACAGATACGCAGTATTTT
>NA|NA|TRBJ1-4|TRBV29-1
CSVELGQRREKLFF
TGCAGCGTTGAATTGGGGCAGAGGCGGGAAAAACTGTTTTTT
>NA|TRBD1|TRBJ1-6|TRBV5-5
CASSSPTDRELAIPNSPLHF
TGTGCCAGCAGCTCCCCAACGGACAGGGAGCTAGCGATTCCGAATTCACCCCTCCACTTT
>few|NA|TRBJ1-6|TRBV2
CASRGTYRDNSPLHF
TGTGCCAGCAGGGGGACGTACAGGGATAATTCACCCCTCCACTTT
>NA|NA|TRBJ1-5|TRBV29-1
CSVGGGGSNQPQHF
TGCAGCGTTGGGGGGGGTGGGAGCAATCAGCCCCAGCATTTT
>NA|TRBD2|TRBJ2-7|TRBV10-3
CAISEERGGRGEQYF
TGTGCCATCAGTGAGGAGCGGGGGGGCCGAGGCGAGCAGTACTTC
>once|TRBD1|TRBJ1-1|TRBV10-2
CASSEPGTGGGRRNTEAFF
TGCGCCAGCAGTGAACCCGGGACAGGGGGCGGGAGGAGGAACACTGAAGCTTTCTTT
>NA|TRBD1|TRBJ1-3|TRBV28
CASSWQGVRSGNTIYF
TGTGCCAGCAGTTGGCAGGGGGTCCGATCTGGAAACACCATATATTTT
>NA|NA|TRBJ1-1|TRBV6-5
CASITLLNTEAFF
TGTGCCAGCATTACTCTCTTGAACACTGAAGCTTTCTTT
>once|TRBD2|TRBJ2-3|TRBV5-1
CASSLRPPLAAPRPDTQYF
TGCGCCAGCAGCCTGCGGCCCCCACTAGCGGCCCCCCGCCCGGATACGCAGTATTTT
>NA|TRBD1|TRBJ1-2|TRBV28
CASSLFSRQGAEGYTF
TGTGCCAGCAGTTTATTCTCGAGACAGGGAGCGGAAGGCTACACCTTC
>NA|NA|TRBJ1-1|TRBV5-1
CASSPTDSWSVNTEAFF
TGCGCCAGCAGCCCTACGGACAGCTGGTCGGTGAACACTGAAGCTTTCTTT
>NA|TRBD2|TRBJ2-5|TRBV6-2/TRBV6-3
CASSYSMEGLAGVRETQYF
TGTGCCAGCAGTTACTCGATGGAGGGACTAGCGGGAGTTCGGGAGACCCAGTACTTC
>NA|TRBD2|TRBJ2-3|TRBV4-3
CASSQKGGLAGVDTQYF
TGCGCCAGCAGCCAAAAGGGGGGACTAGCGGGAGTAGATACGCAGTATTTT